A selection of T cell receptor beta chains follows, all from one sample in a study of T cells in Graves' hyperthyroidism and ophthalmopathy. TCRdb itself ran the multiplex PCR reads through MiXCR, one entry per CDR3 protein. The sample holds about 300,000 distinct CDR3 sequences, approximately 13% seen once. The sequenced sample consisted of blood. These receptor sequences come from a middle-aged woman with Graves' hyperthyroidism. CDR3s include the opening cysteine and the closing phenylalanine or tryptophan. The D gene is left open where the match is weak.

D gene,V gene,CDR3 protein
TRBD1,TRBV2,CASSKTGTGETQYF
-,TRBV13,CASSYPPSDTQYF
-,TRBV2,CASKVFSGEQFF
-,TRBV15,CATSTHGNEQFF
-,TRBV24-1,CATSDLGGETQYF
-,TRBV2,CASSSGRSGANVLTF
-,TRBV6-1,CASSLGLKNTEAFF
-,TRBV5-8,CASSLKLTNYGYTF
-,TRBV7-8,CASSLASRDNSPLHF
-,TRBV28,CASSFRGKGSYEQYF
TRBD1,TRBV7-2,CASSFRQGRGTQYF
-,TRBV20-1,CSASLSGRSGYTF
-,TRBV6-1,CASLEADWENIQYF
-,TRBV5-1,CASSRGESNNSPLHF
TRBD1,TRBV7-9,CASSLTTGGSGELFF
-,TRBV7-9,CASSTRDTANYGYTF
-,TRBV6-1,CASRWTGEETQYF
-,TRBV6-2/TRBV6-3,CASSFLAQGNEQFF
-,TRBV6-2/TRBV6-3,CASSPWGVAEAFF
-,TRBV28,CASSLLQETQYF
TRBD2,TRBV12-3/TRBV12-4,CASRKGTSGRRPYEQYF
TRBD2,TRBV9,CASSVSGNSYNEQFF
-,TRBV6-1,CASSYSRGVGYGYTF
-,TRBV2,CASSSRTRTGQPQHF
-,TRBV28,CASSTPGQAYEQYF
-,TRBV7-2,CASSERGGGYQPQHF
TRBD2,TRBV7-9,CASSLSSGRIDEQFF
-,TRBV6-5,CASSYDGGGNNEQFF
TRBD1,TRBV2,CASSEGAGGSQPQHF
-,TRBV29-1,CSVARPNLYGYTF
-,TRBV19,CASSIGGLRAYNEQFF
-,TRBV30,CAWSEGGSYNEQFF
TRBD1,TRBV6-1,CASSQRQGRDRTEAFF
-,TRBV30,CAWSAGQSANYGYTF
TRBD1,TRBV19,CASSIGQGARNTEAFF
-,TRBV7-9,CASSFSSGANVLTF
TRBD1,TRBV6-2/TRBV6-3,CASSQGQGEYF
-,TRBV5-4,CASSLGGGWNQPQHF
TRBD1,TRBV19,CASSITWTGNTEAFF
TRBD1,TRBV13,CASSLGPRGRVYGYTF
-,TRBV10-3,CAIRGGDGQPQHF
TRBD2,TRBV6-2/TRBV6-3,CASTPPGTSYNEQFF
-,TRBV5-1,CASSWGTDSGNTIYF
-,TRBV6-1,CASVGTNTGELFF
-,TRBV5-5,CASRWTPSNQPQHF
-,TRBV3-1,CASSQEEGANTEAFF
TRBD1,TRBV30,CAWRGQEIEQYF
-,TRBV15,CATSRAQGTGAWNEQFF